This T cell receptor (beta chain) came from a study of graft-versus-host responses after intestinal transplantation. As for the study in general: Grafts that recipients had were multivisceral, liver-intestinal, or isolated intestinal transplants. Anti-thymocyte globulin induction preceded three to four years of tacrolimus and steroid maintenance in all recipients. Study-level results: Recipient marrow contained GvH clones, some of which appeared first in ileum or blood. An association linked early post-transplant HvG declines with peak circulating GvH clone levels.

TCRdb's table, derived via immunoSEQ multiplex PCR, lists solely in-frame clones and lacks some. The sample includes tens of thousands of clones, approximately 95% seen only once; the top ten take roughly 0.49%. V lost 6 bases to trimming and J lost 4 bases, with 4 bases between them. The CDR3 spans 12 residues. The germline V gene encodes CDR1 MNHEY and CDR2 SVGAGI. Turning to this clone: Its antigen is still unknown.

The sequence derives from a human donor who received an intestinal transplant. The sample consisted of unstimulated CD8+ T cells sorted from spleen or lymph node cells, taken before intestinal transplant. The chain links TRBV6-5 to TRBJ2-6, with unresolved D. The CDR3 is CASSTGANVLTF. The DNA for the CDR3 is TGTGCCAGCAGCACAGGGGCCAACGTCCTGACTTTC.